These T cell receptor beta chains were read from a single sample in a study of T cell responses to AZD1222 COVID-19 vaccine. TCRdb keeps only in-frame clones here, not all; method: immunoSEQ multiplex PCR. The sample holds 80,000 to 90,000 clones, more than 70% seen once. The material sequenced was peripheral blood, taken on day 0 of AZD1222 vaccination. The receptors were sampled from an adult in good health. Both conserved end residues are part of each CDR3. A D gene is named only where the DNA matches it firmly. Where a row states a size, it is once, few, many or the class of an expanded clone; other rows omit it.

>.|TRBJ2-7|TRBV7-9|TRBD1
TGTGCCAGCAGCCCCACCGGGACAGGGTTGGCGCGCGAGCAGTACTTC
CASSPTGTGLAREQYF
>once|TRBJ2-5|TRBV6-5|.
TGTGCCAGCAGCAGCCCTCTAGTTACACAAGAGACCCAGTACTTC
CASSSPLVTQETQYF
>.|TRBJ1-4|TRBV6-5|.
TGTGCCAGCCGGGTAAACGAAGGAAATGAAAAACTGTTTTTT
CASRVNEGNEKLFF
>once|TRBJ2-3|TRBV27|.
TGTGCCAGCAGTTTATCTAGGGGGGGGGTCACAGATACGCAGTATTTT
CASSLSRGGVTDTQYF
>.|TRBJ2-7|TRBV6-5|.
TGTGCCAGCAGGGCACAGGTCGTCTCCTACGAGCAGTACTTC
CASRAQVVSYEQYF
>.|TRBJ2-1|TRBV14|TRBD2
TGTGCCAGCAGCCAATCTCGGACTAGCAATGAGCAGTTCTTC
CASSQSRTSNEQFF
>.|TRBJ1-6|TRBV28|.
TGTGCCAGCGTGGGCAACTCACCCCTCCACTTT
CASVGNSPLHF
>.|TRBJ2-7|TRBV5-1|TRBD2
TGCGCCAGCAGCTTGAGGCCTAGCGGGGGATCCTACGAGCAGTACTTC
CASSLRPSGGSYEQYF
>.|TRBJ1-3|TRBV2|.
TGTGCCAGCAGTGTGGGCTCAGGAAACACCATATATTTT
CASSVGSGNTIYF
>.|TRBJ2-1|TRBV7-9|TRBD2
TGTGCCAGCAGCTCCCCCTCTAGCGGAGCATACAATGAGCAGTTCTTC
CASSSPSSGAYNEQFF
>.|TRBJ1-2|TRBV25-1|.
TGTGCCAGCAGTGTAGGGTCGGGCTACACCTTC
CASSVGSGYTF
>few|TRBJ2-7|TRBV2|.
TGTGCCAGCAGTGATCGTGGCTACGAGCAGTACTTC
CASSDRGYEQYF
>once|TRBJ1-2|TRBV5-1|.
TGCGCCAGCAGAGGAACGGCGGGCTATGGCTACACCTTC
CASRGTAGYGYTF
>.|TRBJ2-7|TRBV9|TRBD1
TGTGCCAGCAGCTTCCGTCCGGGACAGGTCTACGAGCAGTACTTC
CASSFRPGQVYEQYF
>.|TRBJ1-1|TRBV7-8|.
TGTGCCAGCAGCTACGCCGAGAACACTGAAGCTTTCTTT
CASSYAENTEAFF
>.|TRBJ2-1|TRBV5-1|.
TGCGCCAGCAGCCCGGGCGGGGGCAAGGGAAATGAGCAGTTCTTC
CASSPGGGKGNEQFF
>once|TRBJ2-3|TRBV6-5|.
TGTGCCAGCAGTTCATACAGCGTAGGGGGCACAGATACGCAGTATTTT
CASSSYSVGGTDTQYF
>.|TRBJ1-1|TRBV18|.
TGTGCCAGCTCACCACCCTCAAAGAACACTGAAGCTTTCTTT
CASSPPSKNTEAFF
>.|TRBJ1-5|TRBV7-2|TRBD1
TGTGCCAGCAGCTTAATAGGGGGCGGGTATAGCAATCAGCCCCAGCATTTT
CASSLIGGGYSNQPQHF
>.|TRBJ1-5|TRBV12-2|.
TGTGCAAGTCGCCTAGGGACGGGTCAGGAGTCAAGGGTCAATCAGCCCCAGCATTTT
CASRLGTGQESRVNQPQHF
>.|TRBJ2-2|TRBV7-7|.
TGTGCCAGCAGCCCGCAAAGGCCGGGGGGCGCGGGCACCGGGGAGCTGTTTTTT
CASSPQRPGGAGTGELFF
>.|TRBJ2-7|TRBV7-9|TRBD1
TGTGCCAGCAGCTTACCGGGACAGGGGTTCGAGCAGTACTTC
CASSLPGQGFEQYF
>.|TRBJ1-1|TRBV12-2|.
TGTGCAAGTCGCTTAAAAGGACAGATGAACACTGAAGCTTTCTTT
CASRLKGQMNTEAFF
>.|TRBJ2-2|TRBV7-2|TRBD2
TGTGCCAGCAGCTCTTCCGGGAGGATCGGGGAGCTGTTTTTT
CASSSSGRIGELFF
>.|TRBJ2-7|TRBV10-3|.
TGTGCCATCAGTGAGCCAGGACGGTCCTACGAGCAGTACTTC
CAISEPGRSYEQYF
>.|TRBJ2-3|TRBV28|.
TGTGCCAGCAGTCGAACTGGCACAGATACGCAGTATTTT
CASSRTGTDTQYF
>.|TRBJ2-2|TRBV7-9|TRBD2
TGTGCCAGCGGGCCGAGGGAGACTAGCGGGAGGGGGAACACCGGGGAGCTGTTTTTT
CASGPRETSGRGNTGELFF